This T cell receptor (beta chain) stems from a study of CD8 T cells in Susac syndrome. Study-level results: The study's TCR sequencing and HLA analysis covered a relatively small number of individuals, and the study acknowledged this.

Germline V CDR1 and CDR2: LNHDA, SQIVND (reference sequence). This CDR3 contains 17 residues. The trim removed 4 bases at V and 0 bases at J, leaving 7 bases unmatched. With random hexamers, roughly 0.45 to 1 ug RNA was reverse transcribed. TCRdb itself ran the immunoSEQ multiplex PCR reads through MiXCR, one entry per CDR3 protein. The sample lists approximately 120,000 distinct CDR3 sequences; around 94% were seen once. As regards this clonotype: Its specificity is unknown.

TCR beta sequences were obtained from blood CD8+ and CD4+ T cells. Controls matched for age and sex were healthy donors. Negative isolation was used for CD8+ and CD4+ T cells and FACS enrichment for TEMRA cells. The receptor was isolated from a human donor in good health. The J gene is TRBJ2-1, the V gene TRBV19, with 9 bases matching TRBD2. Sample: CD4+ T cells from PBMCs. The DNA for the CDR3 is TGTGCCAGTAGTACTATAGCGGGAGCGAGCTCCTACAATGAGCAGTTCTTC. Translating it yields CASSTIAGASSYNEQFF.